This T cell receptor (beta chain) came from a study of blood T cell repertoires in COVID-19. This clone appeared once. Per the original methods: Nucleated cell number was recorded as an estimate derived from reference gene primer amplification. Measured with immunoSEQ multiplex PCR; TCRdb has only the in-frame clones, and not every one. From that table come the V and J calls and clone size; the DNA was used to work out D and trimming. The table includes around 240,000 clones, 91% detected once. CDR1 is SGHRS, CDR2 YFSETQ, per germline. The CDR3 has 15 residues. Trimming at V came to 0 bases and at J to 1 base, leaving 3 bases not matched to a gene.

Sequencing input: PBMCs or T cells enriched from blood (not recorded which). The rearrangement uses TRBV5-1 and TRBJ2-5, with 7 bases identical to TRBD1. This TCR derives from a human donor in a cohort exposed to, infected with or recovered from COVID-19 (not recorded which). The donor label of this sample is uncertain. The CDR3 spells CASSLVPGGQETQYF. CDR3 DNA: TGCGCCAGCAGCTTGGTCCCAGGGGGCCAAGAGACCCAGTACTTC.